The 26 T cell receptor beta chains below come from one sample, sequenced in a study of T cell responses to AZD1222 COVID-19 vaccine (dated by TCRdb to about 2021). The sample's time point label, in plain terms: baseline before first vaccination. Libraries came from the immunoSEQ multiplex PCR assay. TCRdb limited this immuneACCESS table to in-frame rearrangements with V and J called. A share of clones is missing; checked studies link under half to unresolved V genes, and the rest is unexplained. The table for this sample lists approximately 70,000 clones; 86% of them were counted only once. The ten largest clones capture roughly 2.4% of the sample. Sequenced here: peripheral blood, sampled on day 0 of AZD1222 vaccination. Every receptor here comes from an adult in good health.

This clone has just one count. Distinct nucleotide sequences in the sample also encode this CDR3. The rearrangement links TRBV10-2 to TRBJ1-1; D unclear. The CDR3 runs to 11 residues. V dropped 6 bases and J dropped 1 base, with 3 bases sitting between them. CDR1 and CDR2 from the germline V gene are WSHSY and SAAADI. The CDR3 region is CASRENTEAFF. As DNA, the CDR3 is TGCGCCAGCAGAGAGAACACTGAAGCTTTCTTT.

The chain links TRBV5-4 to TRBJ2-7; perhaps TRBD1 as D (5 bases). V was clipped by 4 bases and J by 4 bases, with 18 bases between them. Germline CDR1 SGHNT, CDR2 YYREEE (reference sequence). The CDR3 runs 15 residues. CDR3 amino acids: CASSQQGRGPYEQYF. CDR3 sequence (DNA): TGTGCCAGCAGCCAGCAGGGAAGAGGCCCTTACGAGCAGTACTTC.

The CDR3: CASTRSLGQPQHF. CDR3 bases: TGTGCCAGCACCCGGTCCCTTGGTCAGCCCCAGCATTTT. The chain carries TRBV2 and TRBJ1-5, with D unclear. The CDR3 is 13 residues long. Looked up from germline, CDR1 is SNHLY and CDR2 is FYNNEI. Trimming stripped 7 bases from V and 6 bases from J, with 13 bases between. Combining the CDR3 with reference TRBV2 and TRBJ1-5 gives the whole variable domain EPEVTQTPSHQVTQMGQEVILRCVPISNHLYFYWYRQILGQKVEFLVSFYNNEISEKSEIFDDQFSVERPDGSNFTLKIRSTKLEDSAMYFCASTRSLGQPQHFGDGTRLSIL.

The rearrangement joins TRBV5-1 to TRBJ1-4, with D uncertain. CDR1 and CDR2 from the germline V gene are SGHRS and YFSETQ. There are 14 residues in the CDR3. V lost 6 bases to trimming and J lost 3 bases, with 12 bases between them. The CDR3 spells CASTSGPPNEKLFF. The CDR3, as DNA: TGCGCCAGCACCAGTGGACCGCCTAATGAAAAACTGTTTTTT.

This clone was counted between two and nine times. The V and J genes are TRBV19 and TRBJ1-2, with unresolved D. The CDR3 has 13 residues. From germline, CDR1 is LNHDA and CDR2 SQIVND (reference sequence). Trimming stripped 1 base from V and 4 bases from J, with 7 bases between. The CDR3 is CASSIGGSYGYTF. CDR3 nucleotides: TGTGCCAGTAGTATAGGCGGCAGCTATGGCTACACCTTC.

This chain connects TRBV3-1 (or the pseudogene TRBV3-2) to TRBJ2-2; D gene unclear. Germline assignment: CDR1 LGHDT and CDR2 YNNKEL (reference sequence). The CDR3 is made up of 11 amino acids. V dropped 4 bases and J dropped 8 bases, with 5 bases sitting between them. The CDR3 sequence is CASSPGGELFF. The CDR3 nucleotides read TGTGCCAGCAGCCCAGGAGGGGAGCTGTTTTTT.

V and J are TRBV2 and TRBJ1-3; D gene unclear. This CDR3 comprises 11 residues. The V end was cut by 5 bases, the J end by 8 bases, with 7 bases between. Germline V gene lookup returns CDR1 SNHLY and CDR2 FYNNEI. The CDR3 DNA reads as TGTGCCAGCAGTTGGAGGGACACCATATATTTT. This gives the protein CASSWRDTIYF.

This clone was seen more than once but under ten times. The V gene is TRBV5-4, the J gene TRBJ2-1, with D perhaps matching TRBD2 (5 bases). V lost 1 base, J lost 5 bases, and 16 bases lay in between. The CDR3 is 16 residues long. CDR1 is SGHNT, CDR2 YYREEE, per germline (reference sequence). The CDR3 loop is CASSLFLGRGNNEQFF. The CDR3 DNA sequence: TGTGCCAGCAGCTTGTTTCTCGGGCGAGGGAACAATGAGCAGTTCTTC.

This sequence joins TRBV30 and TRBJ1-4; D might be TRBD1 (5 bases). V lost 3 bases to trimming and J lost 4 bases, with 15 bases between them. The CDR3 is 15 amino acids. Germline-derived CDR1 and CDR2 are GTSNPN and SVGIG (reference sequence). The CDR3 bases are TGTGCCTGGAGCCTGCGGGGACCGAGTAATGAAAAACTGTTTTTT. Its protein product is CAWSLRGPSNEKLFF. The full variable domain, its missing parts supplied by reference TRBV30 and TRBJ1-4, is SQTIHQWPATLVQPVGSPLSLECTVEGTSNPNLYWYRQAAGRGLQLLFYSVGIGQISSEVPQNLSASRPQDRQFILSSKKLLLSDSGFYLCAWSLRGPSNEKLFFGSGTQLSVL.

The chain joins TRBV30 to TRBJ2-7, with a possible D match to TRBD2 (5 bases). The ends were cut back, 0 bases at V and 0 bases at J, with 12 bases in the middle. The CDR3 contains 15 residues. Germline CDR1 and CDR2: GTSNPN and SVGIG (reference sequence). CDR3 nucleotide sequence: TGTGCCTGGAGTGTACCCGGAACTAGCTCCTACGAGCAGTACTTC. It translates to CAWSVPGTSSYEQYF.

The CDR3: CASSLRSGYNEQFF. DNA for the CDR3: TGTGCCAGCAGTTTGAGGTCGGGGTACAATGAGCAGTTCTTC. The chain is built from TRBV6-2 or TRBV6-3 and TRBJ2-1, with D tentatively TRBD2 (5 bases). V was trimmed by 4 bases and J by 4 bases, leaving 11 bases between them. The CDR3 covers 14 residues. The V gene's germline CDR1 is MNHEY and CDR2 SVGEGT.

This chain uses TRBV10-3 with TRBJ2-5; D uncertain. This CDR3 has 12 amino acids. The V and J ends lost 1 base and 2 bases respectively, with 2 bases between them. Germline V CDR1 and CDR2: ENHRY, SYGVKD. Here the CDR3 reads CAISELQETQYF. The DNA for the CDR3 is TGTGCCATCAGTGAGTTACAAGAGACCCAGTACTTC.

V gene TRBV21-1 combines with J gene TRBJ1-1; TRBD1, the table's D call, lacks a check against the DNA. TRBV21-1 is given as a pseudogene. This CDR3 is 15 amino acids long. CDR3 bases: TGTGCCAGCAGCAAAGGAGAGCAGGGTAAGGCTGAAGCTTTCTTT. Its translation: CASSKGEQGKAEAFF.

The chain combines TRBV9 with TRBJ1-1; the D gene is possibly TRBD1 (5 bases). The CDR3 contains 16 residues. Germline V gene lookup returns CDR1 SGDLS and CDR2 YYNGEE. The V and J ends lost 0 bases and 1 base respectively, with 13 bases between them. This CDR3 is CASSVGGGVTNTEAFF. CDR3 DNA: TGTGCCAGCAGCGTAGGGGGCGGCGTAACGAACACTGAAGCTTTCTTT.

The table lists this clone with a few counts. The gene calls are TRBV25-1 and TRBJ1-5; D perhaps matches TRBD1 (5 bases). Germline CDR1 and CDR2: MGHDK and SYGVNS. The CDR3 is 13 residues long. V gave up 3 bases and J gave up 5 bases, with 8 bases separating them. The CDR3 loop reads CASSDRGHQPQHF. As DNA, the CDR3 is TGTGCCAGCAGTGACCGGGGCCATCAGCCCCAGCATTTT. The complete variable domain, with remaining parts taken from reference TRBV25-1 and TRBJ1-5, reads EADIYQTPRYLVIGTGKKITLECSQTMGHDKMYWYQQDPGMELHLIHYSYGVNSTEKGDLSSESTVSRIRTEHFPLTLESARPSHTSQYLCASSDRGHQPQHFGDGTRLSIL.

This chain joins TRBV7-9 and TRBJ2-3, with TRBD2 identical over 8 bases. Germline trimming cut 7 bases from V and 3 bases from J; bases unmatched to any gene: 9. Germline V gene data show CDR1 as SEHNR and CDR2 as FQNEAQ (reference sequence). The CDR3 contains 15 residues. CDR3 protein: CASTLSREGTDTQYF. The CDR3 DNA follows: TGTGCCAGCACCCTGTCCCGGGAGGGAACAGATACGCAGTATTTT.

This rearrangement joins TRBV7-9 to TRBJ2-7; maybe TRBD1 (6 bases). V lost 1 base to trimming and J lost 0 bases, with 10 bases between them. Per the germline V gene, CDR1 is SEHNR and CDR2 is FQNEAQ (reference sequence). This CDR3 comprises 15 residues. The CDR3 DNA reads as TGTGCCAGCAGCTTAGGGGACACCACCTCCTACGAGCAGTACTTC. Residues: CASSLGDTTSYEQYF.

This chain joins TRBV30 and TRBJ1-6; 12 positions match TRBD1. The germline CDR1 and CDR2 sequences are GTSNPN and SVGIG (reference sequence). The CDR3 runs 14 residues. After removal of 2 bases from V and 9 bases from J, the junction contained 2 bases not matched to a gene. The CDR3 bases are TGTGCCTGGAGTAGGGGACAGGGGGCTTCACCCCTCCACTTT. Translating it yields CAWSRGQGASPLHF. The whole variable domain, filled in from reference TRBV30 and TRBJ1-6, reads SQTIHQWPATLVQPVGSPLSLECTVEGTSNPNLYWYRQAAGRGLQLLFYSVGIGQISSEVPQNLSASRPQDRQFILSSKKLLLSDSGFYLCAWSRGQGASPLHFGNGTRLTVT.

The J gene is TRBJ2-7, the V gene TRBV28; D is unresolved. The germline gives CDR1 MDHEN, CDR2 SYDVKM. V was clipped by 6 bases and J by 2 bases, with 11 bases between them. The CDR3 contains 13 residues. For the CDR3, the DNA is TGTGCCAGCAGCTTCGTCACAACCTACGAGCAGTACTTC. Its protein is CASSFVTTYEQYF.

The chain couples TRBV19 to TRBJ2-7; possibly TRBD1 or TRBD2 for D (5 bases each). Germline V gene sequence: CDR1 LNHDA, CDR2 SQIVND (reference sequence). The CDR3 loop spans 14 amino acids. V lost 3 bases and J 7 bases, leaving 16 bases between the germline ends. The CDR3 sequence is CASSIPGPWEEQYF. In nucleotides, the CDR3 is TGTGCCAGTAGTATCCCGGGACCATGGGAGGAGCAGTACTTC.

The chain links TRBV18 to TRBJ1-6; D call uncertain. The V end was cut by 5 bases, the J end by 7 bases, with 9 bases between. CDR1 is KGHSH, CDR2 LQKENI, per germline. The CDR3 runs 13 residues. CDR3 coding DNA: TGTGCCAGCTCAGAAGACATCAATTCACCCCTCCACTTT. Protein: CASSEDINSPLHF. Combining the CDR3 with reference TRBV18 and TRBJ1-6 gives the whole variable domain NAGVMQNPRHLVRRRGQEARLRCSPMKGHSHVYWYRQLPEEGLKFMVYLQKENIIDESGMPKERFSAEFPKEGPSILRIQQVVRGDSAAYFCASSEDINSPLHFGNGTRLTVT.

The rearrangement joins TRBV15 to TRBJ2-7; D remains ambiguous. V was shortened by 0 bases and J by 1 base, with 7 bases between the two germline ends. CDR1 LNHNV and CDR2 YYDKDF come from the germline V gene (reference sequence). CDR3 length: 14 residues. CDR3 loop: CATSREGVSYEQYF. The CDR3 DNA follows: TGTGCCACCAGCAGAGAGGGTGTATCCTACGAGCAGTACTTC.

The CDR3 protein is CASSYLAGGPAFQETQYF. Here the CDR3 DNA reads TGCGCCAGCAGCTACCTAGCGGGGGGGCCTGCCTTCCAAGAGACCCAGTACTTC. V usage is TRBV5-1 and J usage is TRBJ2-5, with 12 positions matching TRBD2. This CDR3 spans 18 amino acids. The V segment lost 3 bases and the J segment 1 base; nucleotides outside the gene matches: 10. CDR1 and CDR2 (germline): SGHRS, YFSETQ.

The rearrangement joins TRBV7-9 to TRBJ2-1, with TRBD2 matching 15 bases. V trimming: 0 bases; J trimming: 6 bases; junction bases outside the gene matches: 6. The CDR3 runs to 18 residues. Germline V gives CDR1 SEHNR, CDR2 FQNEAQ (reference sequence). CDR3 in DNA: TGTGCCAGCAGCTTAGCGTTGGGACTAGCGGGAGGAGGCAATGAGCAGTTCTTC. Translation gives CASSLALGLAGGGNEQFF.

The chain is built from TRBV28 and TRBJ1-5; D perhaps matches TRBD1 (6 bases). Germline assignment: CDR1 MDHEN and CDR2 SYDVKM. Trimming took off 8 bases at V and 0 bases at J, with 20 bases between the two ends. CDR3 length: 17 residues. CDR3 sequence reads: CASSLMQGLYSNQPQHF. In DNA form, the CDR3 reads TGTGCCAGCTCTTTAATGCAGGGGCTCTATAGCAATCAGCCCCAGCATTTT.

This rearrangement joins TRBV6-6 to TRBJ2-7; TRBD1 agrees at 11 bases. CDR1 MNHNY and CDR2 SVGAGI come from the germline V gene (reference sequence). The V gene end was trimmed by 2 bases and the J gene end by 1 base; junction bases not matched to a gene: 4. The CDR3 has 16 residues. CDR3 amino acids: CASSYGWDRGSYEQYF. The CDR3, as DNA: TGTGCCAGCAGTTACGGATGGGACAGGGGGTCCTACGAGCAGTACTTC.